This entry lists 23 T cell receptor beta chains sequenced from one sample in a study of naive and memory T cell subsets. Findings and caveats of the study: A few larger clonotypes appeared in naive repertoires, especially CD8, possibly memory cells re-expressing CD45RA.

Two oligonucleotides, mixed equimolar, formed the beta constant-region primer covering TRBC1 and TRBC2. Ligated cDNA was amplified by four rounds of PCR with nested alpha and beta constant-region primers and SP2. TCRdb reprocessed the UMI-ligation and nested PCR reads with MiXCR, giving one entry per CDR3 protein. The sample contains over 100,000 distinct CDR3 sequences, about 14% of which appear only once. Their antigens are not known. The sequenced sample was naive CD8+ T cells from blood. These receptors came from a human donor in good health.

In its sample, this clonotype was seen many times. The genes are TRBV6-5 and TRBJ2-1, with TRBD2 matching 9 bases. This CDR3 has 15 amino acids. V gave up 2 bases and J gave up 7 bases; unmatched junction bases: 6. The V gene's germline CDR1 is MNHEY and CDR2 SVGAGI. CDR3 region: CASSYVSSGENEQFF. The CDR3, as DNA: TGTGCCAGCAGTTACGTCTCTAGCGGGGAGAATGAGCAGTTCTTC.

The chain is built from TRBV7-9 and TRBJ2-7; D remains ambiguous. Germline CDR1 is SEHNR and CDR2 is FQNEAQ (reference sequence). The CDR3 is 13 amino acids. Trimming removed 3 bases at V and 6 bases at J, with 12 bases between. The CDR3, as DNA: TGTGCCAGCAGCTTTCAGGAACCGGGCGAGCAGTACTTC. Translating gives CASSFQEPGEQYF.

This clonotype was seen a handful of times. The chain links TRBV15 to TRBJ2-7, with D uncertain. CDR1 and CDR2 (germline): LNHNV, YYDKDF (reference sequence). The CDR3 has 14 amino acids. The ends were cut back, 0 bases at V and 4 bases at J, with 10 bases in the middle. The CDR3 DNA sequence: TGTGCCACCAGCAGAGATTTCCCAACTTACGAGCAGTACTTC. Amino acid sequence: CATSRDFPTYEQYF.

This clonotype was seen more than once but under ten times. The gene calls are TRBV7-9 and TRBJ2-7; D not resolved. The CDR3 spans 13 residues. V dropped 3 bases and J dropped 2 bases, with 8 bases sitting between them. The germline gives CDR1 SEHNR, CDR2 FQNEAQ (reference sequence). In DNA form, the CDR3 reads TGTGCCAGCAGCTTGGGCGAGACCTACGAGCAGTACTTC. Its protein product is CASSLGETYEQYF.

The CDR3 DNA sequence: TGCAGTGCCCTCGGACAGGGGTGGGTTCAGCCCCAGCATTTT. Amino acids: CSALGQGWVQPQHF. The chain links TRBV20-1 to TRBJ1-5; 9 bases are shared with TRBD1. The junction had 9 bases not matched to a gene; V was cut back by 6 bases and J by 6 bases. Germline lookup yields CDR1 DFQATT and CDR2 SNEGSKA (reference sequence). The CDR3 is made up of 14 amino acids.

This clonotype was recorded a few times. V is TRBV6-4 and J is TRBJ2-2; unclear D gene. This CDR3 comprises 16 residues. Germline V gene lookup returns CDR1 MRHNA and CDR2 SNTAGT. The V gene lost 6 bases and the J gene lost 14 bases, with 28 bases spanning the gap. The CDR3, as DNA: TGTGCCAGCAGCCCCCCCTCGGTTCGGCAGCGCTGTGAACTGTTTTTT. Its translation: CASSPPSVRQRCELFF.

A few counts support this clonotype. The chain recombines TRBV20-1 with TRBJ2-3, with no clear D. CDR1 DFQATT and CDR2 SNEGSKA come from the germline V gene (reference sequence). Trimming pared 1 base from V and 2 bases from J, leaving 4 bases between. This CDR3 is built from 12 residues. CDR3 protein: CSARGSTDTQYF. The CDR3 region has the DNA TGCAGTGCTAGAGGTTCCACAGATACGCAGTATTTT.

The CDR3 region is CASSPTGGYYGYTF. The CDR3, as DNA: TGTGCCAGCAGCCCAACAGGGGGTTACTATGGCTACACCTTC. The chain carries TRBV3-1 and TRBJ1-2; the match to TRBD1 covers 8 bases. Trimming took 4 bases from V and 3 from J; bases not matched to a gene: 4. Germline CDR1 is LGHDT and CDR2 is YNNKEL (reference sequence). The CDR3 consists of 14 residues. The variable domain in full, completed from reference TRBV3-1 and TRBJ1-2, reads DTAVSQTPKYLVTQMGNDKSIKCEQNLGHDTMYWYKQDSKKFLKIMFSYNNKELIINETVPNRFSPKSPDKAHLNLHINSLELGDSAVYFCASSPTGGYYGYTFGSGTRLTVV.

In its sample, this clonotype was seen many times. The chain employs TRBV2 and TRBJ2-7, with TRBD1 matching over 7 bases. Germline V gene lookup returns CDR1 SNHLY and CDR2 FYNNEI. This CDR3 has 14 amino acids. V was pared by 2 bases and J by 3 bases, with 4 bases of the junction left unmatched. Here the CDR3 DNA reads TGTGCCAGCAGTGAAAGGGGACAGAGCTACGAGCAGTACTTC. Protein sequence: CASSERGQSYEQYF.

This sequence joins TRBV11-2 and TRBJ1-4; no definite D call. Looked up from germline, CDR1 is SGHAT and CDR2 is FQNNGV. The CDR3 spans 15 residues. Trimming removed 1 base from V and 7 bases from J, with 13 bases in between. The CDR3 nucleotides read TGTGCCAGCAGCTTAGGGGCCGCCGGGAGTGAAAAACTGTTTTTT. This encodes CASSLGAAGSEKLFF.

The sample holds a few counts of this clonotype. V is TRBV5-6 and J is TRBJ1-1, with TRBD1 matching 7 bases. V trimming: 4 bases; J trimming: 8 bases; junction bases outside the gene matches: 14. The CDR3 length is 15 residues. The germline V gene encodes CDR1 SGHDT and CDR2 YYEEEE. The DNA for the CDR3 is TGTGCCAGCAGCAAAACTCTGACAGGGTGGGGCGAAGCTTTCTTT. This encodes CASSKTLTGWGEAFF.

This clonotype was counted ten times or more. The chain couples TRBV9 to TRBJ1-2, with D unclear. This CDR3 comprises 12 residues. V was trimmed by 5 bases and J by 5 bases, leaving 10 bases between them. Germline-derived CDR1 and CDR2 are SGDLS and YYNGEE. The CDR3 DNA is TGTGCCAGCAGTTCACGGCAGTATGGCTACACCTTC. Protein sequence: CASSSRQYGYTF. The full variable domain, its missing parts supplied by reference TRBV9 and TRBJ1-2, is DSGVTQTPKHLITATGQRVTLRCSPRSGDLSVYWYQQSLDQGLQFLIQYYNGEERAKGNILERFSAQQFPDLHSELNLSSLELGDSALYFCASSSRQYGYTFGSGTRLTVV.

The table lists this clonotype with a few counts. The chain employs TRBV18 and TRBJ1-3; no clear D gene. Trimming removed 2 bases from V and 4 bases from J, with 9 bases in between. Germline lookup yields CDR1 KGHSH and CDR2 LQKENI. This CDR3 has 14 residues. The CDR3 nucleotides are TGTGCCAGCTCACCAGTGGGGTCCGGAAACACCATATATTTT. Protein product: CASSPVGSGNTIYF.

The V and J genes are TRBV4-3 and TRBJ2-7; the D is unclear. V lost 1 base and J 1 base, leaving 11 bases between the germline ends. The germline gives CDR1 LGHNA, CDR2 YSLEER. This CDR3 is 15 amino acids long. The CDR3 bases are TGCGCCAGCAGCCAAGCCAATTCGCTTTCCTACGAGCAGTACTTC. It yields the protein CASSQANSLSYEQYF.

This clonotype was picked up many times. V usage is TRBV11-2 and J usage is TRBJ2-1, with D perhaps TRBD1 (6 bases). Germline CDR1 and CDR2: SGHAT and FQNNGV. The length of the CDR3 is 17 residues. The V end lost 0 bases, the J end lost 4 bases, and 16 bases lay between the germline ends. CDR3 sequence reads: CASSLELTGLVYNEQFF. The CDR3 region has the DNA TGTGCCAGCAGCTTAGAGTTGACAGGCCTCGTGTACAATGAGCAGTTCTTC.

This clonotype was detected a few times. The rearrangement links TRBV5-6 to TRBJ1-2, with TRBD1 identical over 8 bases. V gave up 2 bases and J gave up 5 bases; unmatched junction bases: 11. This CDR3 is built from 16 residues. Per the germline V gene, CDR1 is SGHDT and CDR2 is YYEEEE. CDR3 sequence (DNA): TGTGCCAGCAGCTTCGGAGTCGGACAGGGACCTTATGGCTACACCTTC. Its protein is CASSFGVGQGPYGYTF.

The chain recombines TRBV7-2 with TRBJ2-7; 11 bases are a match to TRBD1. The V gene end was trimmed by 8 bases and the J gene end by 6 bases; junction bases not matched to a gene: 6. Germline V gene data show CDR1 as SGHTA and CDR2 as FQGNSA. The CDR3 totals 13 residues. The CDR3, as DNA: TGTGCCAGCTTCCCAGGGACAGGGGGCGAGCAGTACTTC. Its protein product is CASFPGTGGEQYF.

This clonotype has more than one count but fewer than ten. The genes are TRBV6-1 and TRBJ1-1; possible D gene TRBD1, 6 bases. Germline V gene data show CDR1 as MNHNS and CDR2 as SASEGT. The CDR3 runs to 14 residues. Trimming removed 2 bases at V and 5 bases at J, with 12 bases between. The CDR3 nucleotides read TGTGCCAGCAGTGAAAGCGGGGGCGCGACTGAAGCTTTCTTT. Protein sequence: CASSESGGATEAFF.

The table lists this clonotype with many counts. The chain couples TRBV6-2 or TRBV6-3 to TRBJ2-2; possibly TRBD1 for D (5 bases). Per germline, CDR1 MNHEY and CDR2 SVGEGT. The CDR3 covers 12 residues. V was clipped by 6 bases and J by 5 bases, with 7 bases between them. The CDR3 bases are TGTGCCAGCAGGGGGCTAACCGGGGAGCTGTTTTTT. Protein: CASRGLTGELFF.

This clonotype was seen a handful of times. The J gene is TRBJ2-5, the V gene TRBV12-3 or TRBV12-4; 9 bases map to TRBD2. The CDR3 loop spans 15 amino acids. Unmatched junction bases numbered 6, after V lost 3 bases and J lost 4 bases. The CDR3 nucleotides are TGTGCCAGCAGTTTCATCGGTAGCGGGAGAGAGACCCAGTACTTC. Its protein is CASSFIGSGRETQYF.

This rearrangement joins TRBV7-9 to TRBJ1-1, with D possibly matching TRBD1 (5 bases). The CDR3 totals 14 residues. CDR1 and CDR2 (germline): SEHNR, FQNEAQ (reference sequence). V gave up 5 bases and J gave up 3 bases, with 13 bases separating them. This chain's CDR3 is CASSVDGAYTEAFF. The DNA of the CDR3 is TGTGCCAGCAGCGTTGACGGGGCGTACACTGAAGCTTTCTTT.

This chain joins TRBV27 and TRBJ2-3, with 9 bases identical to TRBD2. Germline CDR1 MNHEY, CDR2 SMNVEV (reference sequence). The ends lost 6 bases at V and 10 bases at J; junction bases unmatched: 11. The CDR3 loop spans 14 amino acids. The CDR3 region has the DNA TGTGCCAGCAGCCCTGGGGCGGGGGGGCTCGCGCAGTATTTT. This codes for CASSPGAGGLAQYF.

The J gene is TRBJ2-2, the V gene TRBV7-9; D uncertain. CDR1 and CDR2 from the germline V gene are SEHNR and FQNEAQ (reference sequence). V was clipped by 2 bases and J by 5 bases, with 12 bases between them. This CDR3 region has 15 residues. The DNA of the CDR3 is TGTGCCAGCAGCTTATTTGGCGAAGGGACCGGGGAGCTGTTTTTT. This translates into CASSLFGEGTGELFF.